What follows are 25 T cell receptor beta chains derived from one specimen sequenced in a study of blood T cell repertoires in COVID-19. TCRdb's table, derived via immunoSEQ multiplex PCR, lists solely in-frame clones and lacks some. In the table there are 200,000 to 250,000 clones, roughly four fifths of which are singletons. The sample consisted of peripheral blood. These receptors all come from a woman in her thirties who had recovered from COVID-19.

The V call is TRBV29-1, the J call TRBJ2-2; no definite D call. Germline lookup yields CDR1 SQVTM and CDR2 ANQGSEA. Deletions cut 2 bases from V and 6 bases from J, with 10 bases between. This CDR3 contains 13 residues. CDR3 coding DNA: TGCAGCGTTGAAAGGCGGTCCCCCGGGGAGCTGTTTTTT. Its translation: CSVERRSPGELFF.

The J gene is TRBJ2-1, the V gene TRBV7-3, with D perhaps matching TRBD2 (6 bases). V lost 5 bases to trimming and J lost 8 bases, with 16 bases between them. The CDR3 totals 14 residues. Per germline, CDR1 SGHTA and CDR2 FQGTGA. The CDR3 protein is CASSPGGTLDEQFF. DNA of the CDR3: TGTGCCAGCAGCCCAGGAGGGACTCTGGATGAGCAGTTCTTC. Supplemented by reference TRBV7-3 and TRBJ2-1, the full variable domain reads GAGVSQTPSNKVTEKGKYVELRCDPISGHTALYWYRQSLGQGPEFLIYFQGTGAADDSGLPNDRFFAVRPEGSVSTLKIQRTERGDSAVYLCASSPGGTLDEQFFGPGTRLTVL.

The J gene is TRBJ2-1, the V gene TRBV5-1; D possibly corresponds to TRBD1 (6 bases). Trimming shortened V by 4 bases and J by 0 bases, and 20 bases separated the two germline ends. Germline loops: CDR1 SGHRS, CDR2 YFSETQ. This CDR3 has 18 residues. The DNA of the CDR3 is TGCGCCAGCAGCGGGGGCCCTACCGATCTTTACTCCTACAATGAGCAGTTCTTC. Translation gives CASSGGPTDLYSYNEQFF.

The chain is built from TRBV5-6 and TRBJ2-1, with TRBD2 identical over 10 bases. Germline trimming cut 4 bases from V and 4 bases from J; bases unmatched to any gene: 11. This CDR3 is 17 amino acids long. Germline CDR1 and CDR2: SGHDT and YYEEEE. This CDR3 is CASSDWTSGGGYNEQFF. The CDR3 DNA reads TGTGCCAGCAGCGACTGGACTAGCGGAGGGGGATACAATGAGCAGTTCTTC.

The chain combines TRBV7-2 with TRBJ1-1; 9 bases are a match to TRBD1. The ends lost 5 bases at V and 1 base at J; junction bases unmatched: 2. The CDR3 totals 14 residues. Germline V gives CDR1 SGHTA, CDR2 FQGNSA. The CDR3 bases are TGTGCCAGCAGCCCGGGACAGGGGAACACTGAAGCTTTCTTT. Its protein is CASSPGQGNTEAFF.

The chain employs TRBV30 and TRBJ2-2, with D maybe TRBD1 (5 bases). V dropped 3 bases and J dropped 0 bases, with 5 bases sitting between them. The length of the CDR3 is 13 residues. Germline V gene lookup returns CDR1 GTSNPN and CDR2 SVGIG (reference sequence). For the CDR3, the DNA is TGTGCCTGGAGCAGGGCGAACACCGGGGAGCTGTTTTTT. It codes for CAWSRANTGELFF.

V and J are TRBV7-3 and TRBJ2-7; 12 bases line up with TRBD2. The CDR3 is 17 residues long. CDR1 SGHTA and CDR2 FQGTGA come from the germline V gene. Trimming cost V 5 bases and J 6 bases; bases outside gene matches: 14. The CDR3: CASSPTSGRSQMGEQYF. CDR3 nucleotides: TGTGCCAGCAGCCCGACTAGCGGGAGATCGCAGATGGGCGAGCAGTACTTC.

V and J are TRBV6-5 and TRBJ1-6; D may be TRBD1 (5 bases). CDR1 and CDR2 (germline): MNHEY, SVGAGI. The CDR3 contains 13 residues. Trimming pared 7 bases from V and 13 bases from J, leaving 17 bases between. CDR3: CASMWAGRDPLHF. CDR3 nucleotide sequence: TGTGCCAGCATGTGGGCAGGGAGGGATCCCCTCCACTTT.

The chain combines TRBV10-3 with TRBJ2-3; D is perhaps TRBD2 (6 bases). V shed 4 bases and J shed 0 bases, with 14 bases lying between them. Germline CDR1 and CDR2: ENHRY and SYGVKD. The CDR3 is made up of 16 amino acids. The CDR3 DNA reads TGTGCCATCAGTGTAACGAGCGGGCCCAGCACAGATACGCAGTATTTT. It is translated as CAISVTSGPSTDTQYF.

V usage is TRBV9 and J usage is TRBJ1-2; 9 nucleotides line up with TRBD1. There are 12 residues in the CDR3. Germline V gene lookup returns CDR1 SGDLS and CDR2 YYNGEE. J was trimmed by 8 bases and V by 3 bases; bases with no gene match: 2. CDR3 in DNA: TGTGCCAGCAGCGAGGGACAGGGAGGCTACACCTTC. Amino acids: CASSEGQGGYTF.

The V and J genes are TRBV5-1 and TRBJ2-1; the match to TRBD2 covers 8 bases. Germline CDR1 reads SGHRS; CDR2 reads YFSETQ. J gave up 4 bases and V 1 base, and 13 bases lay outside the gene matches. The CDR3 has 18 amino acids. DNA for the CDR3: TGCGCCAGCAGCTTGCCCCCACTTCGACTAGCGCATTACAATGAGCAGTTCTTC. This gives the protein CASSLPPLRLAHYNEQFF.

The chain carries TRBV5-4 and TRBJ2-7; no reliable D call. From germline, CDR1 is SGHNT and CDR2 YYREEE (reference sequence). Trimming stripped 4 bases from V and 6 bases from J, with 17 bases between. CDR3 length: 14 residues. The CDR3 bases are TGTGCCAGCAGCGGCACCGGGTTCGAGGCCGAGCAGTACTTC. Translated: CASSGTGFEAEQYF.

This chain connects TRBV30 to TRBJ2-2; 7 nucleotides align to TRBD1. This CDR3 contains 15 residues. CDR1 and CDR2 (germline): GTSNPN, SVGIG (reference sequence). Trimming cost V 2 bases and J 6 bases; bases outside gene matches: 9. The CDR3 region has the DNA TGTGCCTGGAGTCCCCACCCCGGGACAGCCGGGGAGCTGTTTTTT. Its translation is CAWSPHPGTAGELFF.

The chain combines TRBV6-5 with TRBJ1-3; D ambiguous. The V end lost 6 bases, the J end lost 0 bases, and 9 bases lay between the germline ends. CDR1 MNHEY and CDR2 SVGAGI come from the germline V gene. The CDR3 extends over 14 amino acids. The CDR3 region has the DNA TGTGCCAGCAGACAGCACCACTCTGGAAACACCATATATTTT. It codes for CASRQHHSGNTIYF.

The chain is built from TRBV11-2 and TRBJ2-1; D uncertain. The CDR3 contains 14 residues. Germline lookup yields CDR1 SGHAT and CDR2 FQNNGV. Trimming took off 3 bases at V and 5 bases at J, with 11 bases between the two ends. CDR3 protein: CASSLERLHNEQFF. The DNA of the CDR3 is TGTGCCAGCAGCTTGGAGCGCTTACACAATGAGCAGTTCTTC.

This rearrangement joins TRBV6-1 to TRBJ1-1, with a weak D call TRBD1 (6 bases). The V gene's germline CDR1 is MNHNS and CDR2 SASEGT. Trimming stripped 2 bases from V and 1 base from J, with 11 bases between. This CDR3 has 15 residues. For the CDR3, the DNA is TGTGCCAGCAGTGAATCCCTACAGGGGAACACTGAAGCTTTCTTT. It specifies CASSESLQGNTEAFF.

This clone was counted between two and nine times. The chain links TRBV28 to TRBJ2-5; TRBD2 is a possible D gene (5 bases). Per the germline V gene, CDR1 is MDHEN and CDR2 is SYDVKM. The CDR3 has 14 residues. V was clipped by 8 bases and J by 4 bases, with 17 bases between them. CDR3 nucleotides: TGTGCCAGCCGCTCCCCCGGGGTTTCAGAGACCCAGTACTTC. Its protein is CASRSPGVSETQYF.

This sequence joins TRBV12-5 and TRBJ2-1; D possibly corresponds to TRBD2 (6 bases). The CDR3 consists of 15 residues. V lost 6 bases and J lost 0, with 12 bases in between. Germline assignment: CDR1 LGHNT and CDR2 FRNRAP. Here the CDR3 DNA reads TGTGCTAGTGGCTTAGCGGTGAGCTCCTACAATGAGCAGTTCTTC. Protein sequence: CASGLAVSSYNEQFF.

The V gene is TRBV7-9, the J gene TRBJ2-5; D not resolved. The CDR3 is made up of 10 amino acids. Germline V lookup: CDR1 SEHNR, CDR2 FQNEAQ (reference sequence). With 10 bases removed from V and 5 bases from J, the gap between germline ends came to 8 bases. CDR3 protein: CATVQETQYF. CDR3 bases: TGTGCCACCGTTCAGGAGACCCAGTACTTC.

This clone was detected only a few times. This sequence joins TRBV18 and TRBJ2-7, with 7 bases identical to TRBD2. Germline CDR1 KGHSH, CDR2 LQKENI. With V trimmed by 2 bases and J by 3 bases, 4 bases remained unmatched. The CDR3 runs to 14 residues. This chain's CDR3 is CASSPNLADYEQYF. The CDR3 coding sequence is TGTGCCAGCTCACCAAACCTAGCGGACTACGAGCAGTACTTC.

This sequence joins TRBV19 and TRBJ1-2, with D uncertain. The CDR3 spans 15 residues. The germline V gene encodes CDR1 LNHDA and CDR2 SQIVND (reference sequence). The ends were cut back, 1 base at V and 3 bases at J, with 12 bases in the middle. The DNA of the CDR3 is TGTGCCAGTAGTATAGCGCCGGGCGGGCACTATGGCTACACCTTC. Its protein product is CASSIAPGGHYGYTF. Drawing the rest from reference TRBV19 and TRBJ1-2, the complete variable domain is DGGITQSPKYLFRKEGQNVTLSCEQNLNHDAMYWYRQDPGQGLRLIYYSQIVNDFQKGDIAEGYSVSREKKESFPLTVTSAQKNPTAFYLCASSIAPGGHYGYTFGSGTRLTVV.

The V gene is TRBV5-1, the J gene TRBJ2-2, with 7 bases matching TRBD2. Trimming cost V 4 bases and J 6 bases; bases outside gene matches: 9. CDR3 size: 15 residues. The germline CDR1 and CDR2 sequences are SGHRS and YFSETQ. The CDR3 protein is CASSAPGRAPGELFF. The CDR3 DNA reads as TGCGCCAGCAGCGCCCCGGGGAGGGCCCCCGGGGAGCTGTTTTTT.

There are a few counts of this clone. The genes are TRBV7-8 and TRBJ2-5; D perhaps matches TRBD1 (6 bases). V lost 4 bases and J 2 bases, leaving 8 bases between the germline ends. The germline CDR1 and CDR2 sequences are SGHVS and FQNEAQ. The CDR3 length is 13 residues. CDR3 in amino acids: CASSYDRQETQYF. CDR3 bases: TGTGCCAGCAGCTATGACAGGCAAGAGACCCAGTACTTC.

The gene calls are TRBV2 and TRBJ2-5; 7 positions agree with TRBD1. V was pared by 4 bases and J by 6 bases, with 20 bases of the junction left unmatched. Germline V gene sequence: CDR1 SNHLY, CDR2 FYNNEI. This CDR3 contains 18 residues. For the CDR3, the DNA is TGTGCCAGCAGTGCTAAAACCTTACGTAGACAGGGTGTGCAGACCCAGTACTTC. Residues: CASSAKTLRRQGVQTQYF.

This rearrangement joins TRBV29-1 to TRBJ1-2, with D perhaps matching TRBD1 (5 bases). The CDR3 spans 13 residues. Trimming shortened V by 6 bases and J by 7 bases, and 18 bases separated the two germline ends. CDR1 SQVTM and CDR2 ANQGSEA come from the germline V gene. The CDR3 bases are TGCAGCGTCGCCCTAGGGGATTCGGGTGGCTACACCTTC. It codes for CSVALGDSGGYTF.